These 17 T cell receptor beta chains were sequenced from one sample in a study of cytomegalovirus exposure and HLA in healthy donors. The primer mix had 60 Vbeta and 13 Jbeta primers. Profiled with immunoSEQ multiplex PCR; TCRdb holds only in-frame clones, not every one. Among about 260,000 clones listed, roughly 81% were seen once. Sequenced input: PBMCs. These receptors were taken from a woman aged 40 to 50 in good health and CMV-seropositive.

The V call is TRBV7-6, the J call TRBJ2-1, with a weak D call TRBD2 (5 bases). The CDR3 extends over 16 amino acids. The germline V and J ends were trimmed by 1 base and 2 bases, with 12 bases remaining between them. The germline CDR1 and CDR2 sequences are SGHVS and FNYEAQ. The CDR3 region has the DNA TGTGCCAGCAGCTTAGTGCTAAGCGGACCCTACAATGAGCAGTTCTTC. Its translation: CASSLVLSGPYNEQFF.

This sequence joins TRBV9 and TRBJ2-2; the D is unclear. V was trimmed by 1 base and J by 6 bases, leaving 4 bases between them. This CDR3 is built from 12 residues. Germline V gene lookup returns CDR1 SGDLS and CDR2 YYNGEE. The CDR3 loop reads CASSVSSGELFF. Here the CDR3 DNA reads TGTGCCAGCAGCGTATCGTCCGGGGAGCTGTTTTTT.

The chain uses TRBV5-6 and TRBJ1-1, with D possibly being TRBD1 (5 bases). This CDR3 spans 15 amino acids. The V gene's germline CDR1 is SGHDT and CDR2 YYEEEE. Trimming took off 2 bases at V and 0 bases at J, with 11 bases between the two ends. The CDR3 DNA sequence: TGTGCCAGCAGCTTACTGGGGCCACTGAACACTGAAGCTTTCTTT. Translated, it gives CASSLLGPLNTEAFF.

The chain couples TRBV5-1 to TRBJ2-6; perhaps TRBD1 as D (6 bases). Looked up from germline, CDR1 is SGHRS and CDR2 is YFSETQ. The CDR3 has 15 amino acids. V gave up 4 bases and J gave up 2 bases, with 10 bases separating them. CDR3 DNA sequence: TGCGCCAGCAGCGGGCAGGGGACTGGGGCCAACGTCCTGACTTTC. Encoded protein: CASSGQGTGANVLTF. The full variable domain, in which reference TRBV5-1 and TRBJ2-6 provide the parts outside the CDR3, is KAGVTQTPRYLIKTRGQQVTLSCSPISGHRSVSWYQQTPGQGLQFLFEYFSETQRNKGNFPGRFSGRQFSNSRSEMNVSTLELGDSALYLCASSGQGTGANVLTFGAGSRLTVL.

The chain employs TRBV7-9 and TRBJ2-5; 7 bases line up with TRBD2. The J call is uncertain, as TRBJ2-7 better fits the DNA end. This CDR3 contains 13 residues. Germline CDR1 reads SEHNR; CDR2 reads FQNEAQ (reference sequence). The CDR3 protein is CASSFGGRPEQYF. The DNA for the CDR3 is TGTGCCAGCAGCTTTGGCGGGAGACCCGAGCAGTACTTC.

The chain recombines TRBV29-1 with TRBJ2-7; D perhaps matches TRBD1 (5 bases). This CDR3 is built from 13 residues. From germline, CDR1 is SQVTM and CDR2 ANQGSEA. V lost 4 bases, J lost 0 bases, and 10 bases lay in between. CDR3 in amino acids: CSVATVPSYEQYF. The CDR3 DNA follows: TGCAGCGTTGCGACAGTGCCCTCCTACGAGCAGTACTTC.

CDR3 sequence (DNA): TGTGCCAGCAGCCCCATGGCAGGATATCAGGAGACCCAGTACTTC. Its protein is CASSPMAGYQETQYF. The chain has TRBV9 and TRBJ2-5; D remains ambiguous. The CDR3 sequence is 15 residues long. Germline V CDR1 and CDR2: SGDLS, YYNGEE. V was cut by 4 bases and J by 5 bases, with 18 bases left in between.

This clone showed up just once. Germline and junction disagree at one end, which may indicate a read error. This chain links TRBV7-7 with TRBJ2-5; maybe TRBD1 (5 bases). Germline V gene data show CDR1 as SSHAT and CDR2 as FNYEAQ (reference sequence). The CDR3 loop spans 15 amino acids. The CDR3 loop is CASSPLQGTKETQYF. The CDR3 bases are TGTGCTAGCAGCCCCCTCCAGGGAACGAAAGAGACCCAGTACTTC.

CDR3 nucleotide sequence: TGTGCCAGCAGCTTGGAGGGACACTCCCGCACAGATACGCAGTATTTT. Residues: CASSLEGHSRTDTQYF. The rearrangement links TRBV5-8 to TRBJ2-3; D perhaps matches TRBD1 (6 bases). Deletions cut 0 bases from V and 1 base from J, with 12 bases between. The CDR3 has 16 amino acids. The V gene's germline CDR1 is SGHTS and CDR2 YDEGEE.

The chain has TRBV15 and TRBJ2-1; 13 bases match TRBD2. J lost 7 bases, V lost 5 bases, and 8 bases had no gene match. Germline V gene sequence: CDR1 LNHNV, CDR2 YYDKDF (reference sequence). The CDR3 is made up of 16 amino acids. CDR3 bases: TGTGCCACCAGCGTCGGGACTAGCGGGGTTAGGAATGAGCAGTTCTTC. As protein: CATSVGTSGVRNEQFF.

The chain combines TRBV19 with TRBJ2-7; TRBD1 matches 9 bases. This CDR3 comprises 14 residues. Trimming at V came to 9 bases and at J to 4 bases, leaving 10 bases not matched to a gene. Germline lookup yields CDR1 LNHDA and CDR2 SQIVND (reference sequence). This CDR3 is CASSWGQGYYEQYF. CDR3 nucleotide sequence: TGTGCCAGCAGTTGGGGACAGGGTTATTACGAGCAGTACTTC.

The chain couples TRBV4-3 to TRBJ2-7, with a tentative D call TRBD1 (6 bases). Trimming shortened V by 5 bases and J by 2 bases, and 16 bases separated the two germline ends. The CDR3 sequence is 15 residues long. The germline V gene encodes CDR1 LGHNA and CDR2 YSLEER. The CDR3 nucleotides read TGCGCCAGCAGCTCAGGGGTAGGTGGGGCCTACGAGCAGTACTTC. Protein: CASSSGVGGAYEQYF.

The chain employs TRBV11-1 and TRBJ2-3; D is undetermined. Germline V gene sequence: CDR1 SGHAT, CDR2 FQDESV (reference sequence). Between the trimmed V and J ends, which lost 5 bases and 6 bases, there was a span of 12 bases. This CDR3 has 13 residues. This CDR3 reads CASSLREADTQYF. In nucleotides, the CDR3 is TGTGCCAGCAGCCTGAGAGAGGCTGATACGCAGTATTTT.

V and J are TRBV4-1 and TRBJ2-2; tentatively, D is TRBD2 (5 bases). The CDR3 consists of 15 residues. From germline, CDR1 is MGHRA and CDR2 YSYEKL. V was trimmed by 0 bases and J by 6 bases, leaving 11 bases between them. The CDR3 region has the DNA TGCGCCAGCAGCCAAGAGTCGGGAAGGCCCGGGGAGCTGTTTTTT. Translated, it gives CASSQESGRPGELFF.

The CDR3 nucleotides read TGTGCCAGCAGCTCGGACAGCTCCCACCAGCCCCAGCATTTT. This gives the protein CASSSDSSHQPQHF. The chain joins TRBV7-2 to TRBJ1-5, with D possibly TRBD1 on 6 matching bases. Trimming cost V 4 bases and J 7 bases, with 14 bases left between them. In germline, CDR1 is SGHTA, CDR2 FQGNSA. This CDR3 region has 14 residues.

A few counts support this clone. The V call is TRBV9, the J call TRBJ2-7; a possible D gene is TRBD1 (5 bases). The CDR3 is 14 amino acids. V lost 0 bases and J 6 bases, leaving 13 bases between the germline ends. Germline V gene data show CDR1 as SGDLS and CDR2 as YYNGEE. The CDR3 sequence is CASSVGSGLLEQYF. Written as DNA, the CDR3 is TGTGCCAGCAGCGTAGGGTCAGGGCTACTCGAGCAGTACTTC.

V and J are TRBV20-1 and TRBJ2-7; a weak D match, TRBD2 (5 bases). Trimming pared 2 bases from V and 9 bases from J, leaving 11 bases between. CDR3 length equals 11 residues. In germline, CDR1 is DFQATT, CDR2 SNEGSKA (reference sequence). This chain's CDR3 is CSARISERQYF. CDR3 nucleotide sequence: TGCAGTGCTAGAATTAGCGAGAGGCAGTACTTC.